This T cell receptor (beta chain) comes out of a study of CD8 T cells in ankylosing spondylitis. General study findings and limits: Reportedly, disease-linked clones are significantly enriched in ankylosing spondylitis patients' matched synovial fluid. What appeared characteristic of ankylosing spondylitis blood was a TCR beta motif of eight highly homologous variants.

Quantitative molecular-barcoded 5'-RACE generated the TCR beta libraries. MiXCR, run by TCRdb on the 5' RACE reads, gives a single entry per CDR3 protein. The repertoire holds some 250,000 distinct CDR3 sequences, roughly 25% seen once, with around 0.58% in the top ten. On this clonotype itself: Its target is not known.

This receptor was obtained from a male donor with ankylosing spondylitis or in good health (not recorded which). The sequenced material came from blood, either unsorted or a sorted T cell fraction (not recorded which).

This CDR3 reads CSVVGSGSYNEQFF. The CDR3 DNA follows: TGCAGCGTTGTGGGGTCCGGCTCCTACAATGAGCAGTTCTTC. This rearrangement joins TRBV29-1 to TRBJ2-1; no clear D. Germline V gives CDR1 SQVTM, CDR2 ANQGSEA. CDR3 length equals 14 residues. Trimming pared 4 bases from V and 0 bases from J, leaving 10 bases between.